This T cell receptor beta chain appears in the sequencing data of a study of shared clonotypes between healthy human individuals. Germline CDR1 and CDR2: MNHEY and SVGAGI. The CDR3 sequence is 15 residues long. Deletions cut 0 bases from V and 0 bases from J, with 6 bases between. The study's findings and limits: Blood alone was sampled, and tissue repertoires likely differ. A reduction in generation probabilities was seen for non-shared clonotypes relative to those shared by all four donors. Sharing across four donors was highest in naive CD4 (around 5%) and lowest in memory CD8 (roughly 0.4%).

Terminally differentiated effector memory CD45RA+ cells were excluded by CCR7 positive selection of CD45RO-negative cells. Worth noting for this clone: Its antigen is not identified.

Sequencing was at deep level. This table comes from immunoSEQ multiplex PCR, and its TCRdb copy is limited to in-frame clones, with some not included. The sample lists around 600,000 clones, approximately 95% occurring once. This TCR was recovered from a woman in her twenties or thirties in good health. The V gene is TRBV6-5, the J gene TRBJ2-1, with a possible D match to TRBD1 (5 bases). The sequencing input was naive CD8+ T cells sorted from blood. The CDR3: CASSYSQASYNEQFF. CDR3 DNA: TGTGCCAGCAGTTACTCACAGGCCTCCTACAATGAGCAGTTCTTC.